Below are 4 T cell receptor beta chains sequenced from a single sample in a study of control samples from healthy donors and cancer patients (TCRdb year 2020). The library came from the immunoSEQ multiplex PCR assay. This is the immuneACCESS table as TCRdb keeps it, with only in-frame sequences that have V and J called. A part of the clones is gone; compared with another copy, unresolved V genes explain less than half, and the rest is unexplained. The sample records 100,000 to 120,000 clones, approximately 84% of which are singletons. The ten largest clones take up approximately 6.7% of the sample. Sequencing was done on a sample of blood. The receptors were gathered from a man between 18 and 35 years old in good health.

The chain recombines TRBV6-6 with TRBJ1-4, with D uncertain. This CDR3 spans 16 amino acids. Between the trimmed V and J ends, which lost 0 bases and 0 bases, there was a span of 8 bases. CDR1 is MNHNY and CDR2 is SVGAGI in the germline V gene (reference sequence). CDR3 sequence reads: CASSYSRTATNEKLFF. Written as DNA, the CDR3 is TGTGCCAGCAGTTACTCTCGGACGGCAACTAATGAAAAACTGTTTTTT.

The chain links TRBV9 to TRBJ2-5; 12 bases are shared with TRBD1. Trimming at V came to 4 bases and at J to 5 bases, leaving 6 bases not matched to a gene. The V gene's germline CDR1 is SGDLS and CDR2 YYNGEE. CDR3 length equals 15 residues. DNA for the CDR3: TGTGCCAGCAGCCCAGGGACAGGGGGCGGGGAGACCCAGTACTTC. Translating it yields CASSPGTGGGETQYF. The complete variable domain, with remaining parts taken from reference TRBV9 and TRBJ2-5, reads DSGVTQTPKHLITATGQRVTLRCSPRSGDLSVYWYQQSLDQGLQFLIQYYNGEERAKGNILERFSAQQFPDLHSELNLSSLELGDSALYFCASSPGTGGGETQYFGPGTRLLVL.

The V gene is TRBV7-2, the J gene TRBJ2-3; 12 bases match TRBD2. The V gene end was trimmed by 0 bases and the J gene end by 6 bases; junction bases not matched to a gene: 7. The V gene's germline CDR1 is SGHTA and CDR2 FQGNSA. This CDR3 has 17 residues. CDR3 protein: CASSLAASGGAMDTQYF. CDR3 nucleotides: TGTGCCAGCAGCTTAGCGGCTAGCGGGGGGGCGATGGATACGCAGTATTTT.

The CDR3 region has the DNA TGTGCCAGCAGCTTAGCGGGGGGGGGAGACACTGAAGCTTTCTTT. Translated: CASSLAGGGDTEAFF. This chain connects TRBV7-2 to TRBJ1-1; tentatively, D is TRBD1 (5 bases). Germline V gene data show CDR1 as SGHTA and CDR2 as FQGNSA. The length of the CDR3 is 15 residues. V dropped 0 bases and J dropped 3 bases, with 11 bases sitting between them. Combining the CDR3 with reference TRBV7-2 and TRBJ1-1 gives the whole variable domain GAGVSQSPSNKVTEKGKDVELRCDPISGHTALYWYRQSLGQGLEFLIYFQGNSAPDKSGLPSDRFSAERTGGSVSTLTIQRTQQEDSAVYLCASSLAGGGDTEAFFGQGTRLTVV.